The T cell receptor (beta chain) under discussion was sequenced for a study of human T cells and chemical hapten exposure. Study overall: Predominantly women, the patients had alopecia areata, totalis or universalis.

Time point indicated: patch test 1, 2 weeks after DPC sensitization. The treatment is: therapeutic diphenylcyclopropenone sensitization with weekly scalp DPC. As for this clonotype: Its cognate antigen is unknown.

This CDR3 contains 15 residues. Germline trimming cut 4 bases from V and 0 bases from J; bases unmatched to any gene: 4. Germline loops: CDR1 DFQATT, CDR2 SNEGSKA (reference sequence). Overall study findings and caveats: It was expanded TCRs that formed significantly more large CDR3 similarity clusters than controls did. Counts of TCRs above 1 in 1000 frequency stayed unchanged with DPC sensitization.

Via MiXCR, TCRdb re-called the RACE reads, giving one row per CDR3 protein. The table records 70,000 to 80,000 distinct CDR3 sequences, 25% to 40% of them present only once. The chain employs TRBV20-1 and TRBJ2-2; 8 bases match TRBD1. This TCR derives from a man between 35 and 55 years old with alopecia areata. Some clones in this sample may be carry-over from other donors' samples. The sample was whole blood, taken in connection with sensitization to the hapten diphenylcyclopropenone (DPC). CDR3 in amino acids: CSATGQVANTGELFF. The CDR3 nucleotides read TGCAGTGCTACGGGACAGGTGGCGAACACCGGGGAGCTGTTTTTT.